Below, 2 T cell receptor beta chains from the same sample are listed, as sequenced in a study of cytomegalovirus exposure and HLA in healthy donors. The study ran its PCR with 60 Vbeta and 13 Jbeta primers. The data were produced by immunoSEQ multiplex PCR, yet TCRdb's version contains in-frame clones alone and is incomplete. The table lists about 160,000 clones, approximately 80% of them singletons. Input material: PBMCs. These TCRs come from a male donor in good health and CMV-seropositive.

This rearrangement joins TRBV7-3 to TRBJ2-5; no reliable D call. The closer fit of TRBJ2-7 to the DNA end suggests the J call may be wrong. This CDR3 is 12 amino acids long. From germline, CDR1 is SGHTA and CDR2 FQGTGA. This chain's CDR3 is CASSLTGYEQYF. CDR3 sequence (DNA): TGTGCCAGCAGCCTGACTGGCTACGAGCAGTACTTC.

The chain combines TRBV5-6 with TRBJ1-6; possible D gene TRBD1, 6 bases. V dropped 4 bases and J dropped 7 bases, with 24 bases sitting between them. This CDR3 has 18 residues. Germline CDR1 SGHDT, CDR2 YYEEEE. CDR3 sequence reads: CASSPPTTGGLGNSPLHF. DNA for the CDR3: TGTGCCAGCAGCCCCCCAACGACAGGCGGCCTGGGGAATTCACCCCTCCACTTT.